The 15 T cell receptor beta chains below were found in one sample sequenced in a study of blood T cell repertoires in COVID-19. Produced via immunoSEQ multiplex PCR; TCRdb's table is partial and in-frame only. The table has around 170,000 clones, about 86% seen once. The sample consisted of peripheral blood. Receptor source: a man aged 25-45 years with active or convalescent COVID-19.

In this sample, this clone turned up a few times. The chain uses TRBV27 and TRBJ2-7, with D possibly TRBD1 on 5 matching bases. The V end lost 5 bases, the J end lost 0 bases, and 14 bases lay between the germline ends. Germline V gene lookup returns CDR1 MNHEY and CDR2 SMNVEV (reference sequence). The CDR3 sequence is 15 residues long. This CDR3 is CASSPLPGRSYEQYV. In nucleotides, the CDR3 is TGTGCCAGCAGTCCTCTCCCAGGGCGCTCCTACGAGCAGTACGTC.

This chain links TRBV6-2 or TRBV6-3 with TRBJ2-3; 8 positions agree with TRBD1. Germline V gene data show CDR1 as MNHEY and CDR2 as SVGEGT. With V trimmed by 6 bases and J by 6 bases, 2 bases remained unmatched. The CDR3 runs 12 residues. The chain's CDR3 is CASSRTGDTQYF. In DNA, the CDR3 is TGTGCCAGCAGCAGGACAGGGGATACGCAGTATTTT.

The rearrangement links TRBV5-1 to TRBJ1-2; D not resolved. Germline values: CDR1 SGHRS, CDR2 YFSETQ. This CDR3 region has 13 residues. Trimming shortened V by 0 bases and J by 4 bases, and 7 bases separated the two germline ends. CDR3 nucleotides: TGCGCCAGCAGCTTGGACGGCGGCTATGGCTACACCTTC. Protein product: CASSLDGGYGYTF. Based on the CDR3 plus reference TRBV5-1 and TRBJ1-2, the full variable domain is KAGVTQTPRYLIKTRGQQVTLSCSPISGHRSVSWYQQTPGQGLQFLFEYFSETQRNKGNFPGRFSGRQFSNSRSEMNVSTLELGDSALYLCASSLDGGYGYTFGSGTRLTVV.

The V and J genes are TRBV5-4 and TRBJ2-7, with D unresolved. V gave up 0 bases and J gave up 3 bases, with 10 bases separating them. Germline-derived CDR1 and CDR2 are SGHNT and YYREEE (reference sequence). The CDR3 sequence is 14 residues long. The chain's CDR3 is CASSLDGRNYEQYV. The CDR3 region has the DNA TGTGCCAGCAGCTTGGACGGCAGGAACTACGAGCAGTACGTC.

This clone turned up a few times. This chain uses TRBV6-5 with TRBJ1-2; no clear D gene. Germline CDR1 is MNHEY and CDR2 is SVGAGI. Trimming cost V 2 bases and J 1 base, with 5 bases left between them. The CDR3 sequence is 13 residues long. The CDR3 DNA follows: TGTGCCAGCAGTTACGGCATTAACTATGGCTACACCTTC. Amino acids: CASSYGINYGYTF.

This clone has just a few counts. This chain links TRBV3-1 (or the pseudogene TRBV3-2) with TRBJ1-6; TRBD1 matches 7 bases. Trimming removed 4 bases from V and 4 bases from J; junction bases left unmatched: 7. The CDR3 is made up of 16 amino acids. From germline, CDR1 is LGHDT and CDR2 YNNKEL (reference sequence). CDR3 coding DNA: TGTGCCAGCAGCCTAGGGACAGTGATATATAATTCACCCCTCCACTTT. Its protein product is CASSLGTVIYNSPLHF.

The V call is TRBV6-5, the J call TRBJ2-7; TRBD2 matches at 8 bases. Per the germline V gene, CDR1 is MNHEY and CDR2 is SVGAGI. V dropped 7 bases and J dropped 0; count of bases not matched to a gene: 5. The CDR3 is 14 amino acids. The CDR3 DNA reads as TGTGCCAGCACGCCAGCGGGGGTCTCCTACGAGCAGTACTTC. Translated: CASTPAGVSYEQYF.

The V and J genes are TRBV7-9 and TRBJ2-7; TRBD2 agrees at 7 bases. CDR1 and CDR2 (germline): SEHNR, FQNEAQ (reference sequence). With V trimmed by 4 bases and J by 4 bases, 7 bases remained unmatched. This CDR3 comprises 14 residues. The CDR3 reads CASSYAGEVYEQYF. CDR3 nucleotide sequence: TGTGCCAGCAGCTACGCGGGAGAGGTTTACGAGCAGTACTTC.

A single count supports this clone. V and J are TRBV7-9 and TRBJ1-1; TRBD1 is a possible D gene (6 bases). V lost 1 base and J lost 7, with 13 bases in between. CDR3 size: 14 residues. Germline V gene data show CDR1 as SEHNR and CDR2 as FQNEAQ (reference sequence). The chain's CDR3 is CASSLGTTGNEAFF. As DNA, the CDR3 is TGTGCCAGCAGCTTAGGAACCACAGGGAATGAAGCTTTCTTT.

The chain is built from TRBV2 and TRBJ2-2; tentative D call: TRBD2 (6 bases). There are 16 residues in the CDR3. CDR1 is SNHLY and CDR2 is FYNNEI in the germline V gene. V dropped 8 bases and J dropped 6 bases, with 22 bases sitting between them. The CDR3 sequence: CASRKSGLGEAGELFF. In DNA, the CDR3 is TGTGCCAGCCGGAAGAGCGGTTTAGGGGAGGCCGGGGAGCTGTTTTTT.

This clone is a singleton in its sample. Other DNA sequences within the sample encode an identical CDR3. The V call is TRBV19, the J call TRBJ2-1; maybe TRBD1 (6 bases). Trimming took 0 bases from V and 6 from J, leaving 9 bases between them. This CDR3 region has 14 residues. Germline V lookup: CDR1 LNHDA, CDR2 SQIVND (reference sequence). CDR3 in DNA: TGTGCCAGTAGTATAGATCGAGGGGGCAATGAGCAGTTCTTC. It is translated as CASSIDRGGNEQFF.

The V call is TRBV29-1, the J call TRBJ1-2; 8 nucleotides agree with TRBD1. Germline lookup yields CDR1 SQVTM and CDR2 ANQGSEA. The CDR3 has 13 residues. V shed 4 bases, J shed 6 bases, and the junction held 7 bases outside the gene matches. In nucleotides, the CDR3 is TGCAGCGTTGTGGACAGGGATAAGGATGGCTACACCTTC. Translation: CSVVDRDKDGYTF.

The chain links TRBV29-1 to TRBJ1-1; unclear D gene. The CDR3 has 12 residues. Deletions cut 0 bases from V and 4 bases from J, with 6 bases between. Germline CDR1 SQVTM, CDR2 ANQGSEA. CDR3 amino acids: CSVEEGGTEAFF. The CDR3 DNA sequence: TGCAGCGTTGAAGAGGGAGGCACTGAAGCTTTCTTT.

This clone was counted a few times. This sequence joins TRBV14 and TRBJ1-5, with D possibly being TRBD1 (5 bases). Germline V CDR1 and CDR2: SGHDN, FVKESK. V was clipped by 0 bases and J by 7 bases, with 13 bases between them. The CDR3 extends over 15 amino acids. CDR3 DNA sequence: TGTGCCAGCAGCCAAGATGGGCAAACAGGCCAGCCCCAGCATTTT. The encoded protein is CASSQDGQTGQPQHF.

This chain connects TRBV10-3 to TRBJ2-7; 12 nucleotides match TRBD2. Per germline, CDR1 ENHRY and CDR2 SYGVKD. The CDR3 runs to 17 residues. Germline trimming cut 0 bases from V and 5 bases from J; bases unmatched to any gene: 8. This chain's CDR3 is CAISESRTSGNSDEQYF. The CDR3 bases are TGTGCCATCAGTGAGTCCCGGACTAGCGGGAACTCGGACGAGCAGTACTTC.